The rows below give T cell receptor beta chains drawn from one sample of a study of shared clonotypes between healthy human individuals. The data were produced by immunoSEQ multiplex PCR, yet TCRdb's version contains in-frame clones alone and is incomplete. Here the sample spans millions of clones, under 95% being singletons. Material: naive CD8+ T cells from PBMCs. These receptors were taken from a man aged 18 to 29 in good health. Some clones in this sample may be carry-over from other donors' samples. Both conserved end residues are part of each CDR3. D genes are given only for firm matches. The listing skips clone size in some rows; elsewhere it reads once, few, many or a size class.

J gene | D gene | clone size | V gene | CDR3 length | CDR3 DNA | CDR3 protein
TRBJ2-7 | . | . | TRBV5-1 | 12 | TGCGCCAGCAGCCCGGACCGTTACGAGCAGTACTTC | CASSPDRYEQYF
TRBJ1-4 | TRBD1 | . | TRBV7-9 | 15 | TGTGCCAGCAGCTTAGGGGACAGGGGGAACGAAAAACTGTTTTTT | CASSLGDRGNEKLFF
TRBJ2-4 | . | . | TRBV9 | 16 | TGTGCCAGCAGCGACCGGTCAACTAGCGCCAAAAACATTCAGTACTTC | CASSDRSTSAKNIQYF
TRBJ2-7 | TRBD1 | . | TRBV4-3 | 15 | TGCGCCAGCAGCCAAGCCACCGGGACAGGGACCGAGCAGTACTTC | CASSQATGTGTEQYF
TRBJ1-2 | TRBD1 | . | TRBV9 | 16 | TGTGCCAGCAGCGTGGGACCGGGACAGGGGGCGTATGGCTACACCTTC | CASSVGPGQGAYGYTF
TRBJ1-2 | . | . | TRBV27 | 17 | TGTGCCAGCAGTTTATCGACTGCGGCAGTTTCATTAGGTGGCTACACCTTC | CASSLSTAAVSLGGYTF
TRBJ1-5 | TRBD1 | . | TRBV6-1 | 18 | TGTGCCAGCAGTGCCGGGACAGGGGGCCCCTATAGCAATCAGCCCCAGCATTTT | CASSAGTGGPYSNQPQHF
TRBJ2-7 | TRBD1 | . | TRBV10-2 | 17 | TGCGCCAGCAGGGGGGGACAGGGCGAACGCAGCTCCTACGAGCAGTACTTC | CASRGGQGERSSYEQYF
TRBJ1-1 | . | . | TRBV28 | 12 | TGTGCCACCAGGACAGACCGGACTGAAGCTTTCTTT | CATRTDRTEAFF
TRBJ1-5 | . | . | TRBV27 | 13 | TGTGCCAGCAGTTTTCGCGGCAATCAGCCCCAGCATTTT | CASSFRGNQPQHF
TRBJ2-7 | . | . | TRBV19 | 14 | TGTGCCAGTAGTAACGTTACTATGTCGTACGAGCAGTACTTC | CASSNVTMSYEQYF
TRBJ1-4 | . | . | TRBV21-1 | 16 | TGTGCCAACCAAAATAAGCCAGGGCAGGGTAATGAAAAACTGTTTTTT | CANQNKPGQGNEKLFF
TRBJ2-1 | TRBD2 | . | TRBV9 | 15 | TGTGCCAGCAGCTCGGGACTAGCATTCCCCAATGAGCAGTTCTTC | CASSSGLAFPNEQFF
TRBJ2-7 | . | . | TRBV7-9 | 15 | TGTGCCAGCAGCCCCCCGATCAGAGGAGTCCGCGAGCAGTACTTC | CASSPPIRGVREQYF
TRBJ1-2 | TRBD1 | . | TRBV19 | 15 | TGTGCCAGTAGTCCACGGGACAGGGAGTTCGACGGCTACACCTTC | CASSPRDREFDGYTF
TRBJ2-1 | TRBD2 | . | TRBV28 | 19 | TGTGCCAGCAGTTTAGAGGGACTAGCGGGACAGGAGGGTTACTATGAGCAGTTCTTC | CASSLEGLAGQEGYYEQFF
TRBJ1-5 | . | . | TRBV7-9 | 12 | TGTGCCAGCAGCCTACAGAATCAGCCCCAGCATTTT | CASSLQNQPQHF
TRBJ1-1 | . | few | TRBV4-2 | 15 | TGTGCCAGCAGCCAAGATCAGCAGGCCGACACTGAAGCTTTCTTT | CASSQDQQADTEAFF
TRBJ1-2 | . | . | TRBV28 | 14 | TGTGCCAGCAGGCAAACTGGGGGGGTCTATGGCTACACCTTC | CASRQTGGVYGYTF
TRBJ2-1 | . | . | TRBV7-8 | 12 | TGTGCCAGCAGCCAATCAAACAATGAGCAGTTCTTC | CASSQSNNEQFF
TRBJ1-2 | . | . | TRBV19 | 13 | TGTGCCAGTAGTATTAACAGGGTCTATGGCTACACCTTC | CASSINRVYGYTF
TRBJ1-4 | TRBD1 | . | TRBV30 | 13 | TGTGCCTGGCACCGACAGGGAGGGGGAAAACTGTTTTTT | CAWHRQGGGKLFF
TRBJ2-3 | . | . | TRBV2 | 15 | TGTGCCAGCAGTGTGGTCCAGAGGAGAACAGATACGCAGTATTTT | CASSVVQRRTDTQYF
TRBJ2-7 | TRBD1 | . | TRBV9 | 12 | TGTGCCAGCAGTCATCAGGGGGACGAGCAGTACTTC | CASSHQGDEQYF
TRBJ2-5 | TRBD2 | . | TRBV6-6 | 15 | TGTGCCAGCAGTTCCTTAGCGGGTTTACAAGAGACCCAGTACTTC | CASSSLAGLQETQYF
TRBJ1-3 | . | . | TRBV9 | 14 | TGTGCCAGCAGCACAAGCGGCTCGGGAAACACCATATATTTT | CASSTSGSGNTIYF
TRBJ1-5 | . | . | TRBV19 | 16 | TGTGCCAGTAGTAATGATAGGGGCTATAGCAATCAGCCCCAGCATTTT | CASSNDRGYSNQPQHF
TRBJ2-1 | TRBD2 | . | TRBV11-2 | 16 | TGTGCCAGCAGCTTAGACTTGGGGACTAGCGGGAGGGCCAACTTCTTC | CASSLDLGTSGRANFF
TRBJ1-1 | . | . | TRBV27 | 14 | TGTGCCACCCACGATCGGGGGCCCCAAACTGAAGCTTTCTTT | CATHDRGPQTEAFF
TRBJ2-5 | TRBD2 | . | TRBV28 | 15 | TGTGCCAGCAGCCTCGAATGGGAGGGGCTAGAGACCCAGTACTTC | CASSLEWEGLETQYF
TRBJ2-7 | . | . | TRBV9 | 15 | TGTGCCAGCAGCGTTGACGGATCTTCCTCCTACGAGCAGTACTTC | CASSVDGSSSYEQYF
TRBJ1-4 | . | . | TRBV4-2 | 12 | TGTGCCAGCAGGGGGGGGTGGGGCCCACTGTTTTTT | CASRGGWGPLFF
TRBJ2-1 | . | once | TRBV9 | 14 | TGTGCCAGCAGCGCCCCCGGGATCCGCAATGAGCAGTTCTTC | CASSAPGIRNEQFF
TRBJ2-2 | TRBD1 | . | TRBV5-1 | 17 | TGCGCCAGCAGCCTTTTAACAGGGGGCAGTCTGACCGGGGAGCTGTTTTTT | CASSLLTGGSLTGELFF
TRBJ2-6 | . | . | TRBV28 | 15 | TGTGCCAGCAGTTTTAGGGGAAAAGGGGCCAACGTCCTGACTTTC | CASSFRGKGANVLTF
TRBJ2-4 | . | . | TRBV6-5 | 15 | TGTGCCAGCAGTTACTCGTACTCGGGCGGGGACATTCAGTACTTC | CASSYSYSGGDIQYF
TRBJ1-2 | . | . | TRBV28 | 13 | TGTGCCAGCAGTTCCATAACTGACTATGGCTACACCTTC | CASSSITDYGYTF
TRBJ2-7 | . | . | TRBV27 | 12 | TGTGCCAGCAAGTCCGGCCCCTACGAGCAGTACTTC | CASKSGPYEQYF
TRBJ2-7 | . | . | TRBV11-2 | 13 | TGTGCCAGCAGCTTAGGGTCGGGCTACGAGCAGTACTTC | CASSLGSGYEQYF
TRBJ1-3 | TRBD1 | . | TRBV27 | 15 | TGTGCCAGCAGTCGCGACAGGGGGGCTGGAAACACCATATATTTT | CASSRDRGAGNTIYF
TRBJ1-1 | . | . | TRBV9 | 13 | TGTGCCAGCAGCTCAGTGACGAACACTGAAGCTTTCTTT | CASSSVTNTEAFF
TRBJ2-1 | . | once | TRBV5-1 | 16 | TGCGCCAGCAGCTATGGGCGGGGAAGCTCCTACAATGAGCAGTTCTTC | CASSYGRGSSYNEQFF